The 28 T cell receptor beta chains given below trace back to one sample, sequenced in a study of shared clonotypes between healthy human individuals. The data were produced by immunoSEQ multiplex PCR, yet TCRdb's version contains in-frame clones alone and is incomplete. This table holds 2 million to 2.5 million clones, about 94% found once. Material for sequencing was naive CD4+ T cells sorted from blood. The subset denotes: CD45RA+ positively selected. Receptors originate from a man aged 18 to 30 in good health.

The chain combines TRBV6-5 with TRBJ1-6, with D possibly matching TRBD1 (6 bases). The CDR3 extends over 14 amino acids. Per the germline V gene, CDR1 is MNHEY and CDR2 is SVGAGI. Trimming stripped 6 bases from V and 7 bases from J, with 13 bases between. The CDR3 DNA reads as TGTGCCAGCAGAGACGACAGGTTAAATTCACCCCTCCACTTT. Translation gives CASRDDRLNSPLHF.

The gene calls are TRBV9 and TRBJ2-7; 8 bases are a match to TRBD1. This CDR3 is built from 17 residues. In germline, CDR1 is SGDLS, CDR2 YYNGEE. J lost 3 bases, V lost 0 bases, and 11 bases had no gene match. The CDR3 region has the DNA TGTGCCAGCAGCGTAGGGTCAGGGGGCCTTTTCGACTACGAGCAGTACTTC. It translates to CASSVGSGGLFDYEQYF.

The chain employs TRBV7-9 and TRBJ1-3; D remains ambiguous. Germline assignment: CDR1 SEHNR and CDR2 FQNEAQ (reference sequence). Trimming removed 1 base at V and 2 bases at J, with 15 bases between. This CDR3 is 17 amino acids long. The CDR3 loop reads CASSLDIGPTAGNTIYF. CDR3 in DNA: TGTGCCAGCAGCTTAGATATCGGGCCGACGGCTGGAAACACCATATATTTT.

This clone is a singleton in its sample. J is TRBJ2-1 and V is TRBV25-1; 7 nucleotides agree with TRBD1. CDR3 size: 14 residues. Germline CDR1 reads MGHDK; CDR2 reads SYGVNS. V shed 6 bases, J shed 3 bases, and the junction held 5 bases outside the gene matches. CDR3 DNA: TGTGCCAGCAGGGGCCAGGGGGTCTACAATGAGCAGTTCTTC. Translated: CASRGQGVYNEQFF.

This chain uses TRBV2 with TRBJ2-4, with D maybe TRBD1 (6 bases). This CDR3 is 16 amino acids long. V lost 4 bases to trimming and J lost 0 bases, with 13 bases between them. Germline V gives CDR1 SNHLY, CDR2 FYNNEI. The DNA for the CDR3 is TGTGCCAGCAGTGTATACAGGGCACTAGCCAAAAACATTCAGTACTTC. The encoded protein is CASSVYRALAKNIQYF.

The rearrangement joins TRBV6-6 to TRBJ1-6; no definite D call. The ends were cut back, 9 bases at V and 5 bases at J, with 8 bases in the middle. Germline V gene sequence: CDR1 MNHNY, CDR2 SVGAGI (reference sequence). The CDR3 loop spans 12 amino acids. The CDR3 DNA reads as TGTGCCAGGCGATGCGATAATTCACCCCTCCACTTT. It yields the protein CARRCDNSPLHF.

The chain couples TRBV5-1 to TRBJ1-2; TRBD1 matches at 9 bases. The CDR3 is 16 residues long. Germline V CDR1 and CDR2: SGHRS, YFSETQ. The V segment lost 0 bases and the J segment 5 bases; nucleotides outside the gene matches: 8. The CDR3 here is CASSLVGDRDGYGYTF. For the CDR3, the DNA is TGCGCCAGCAGCTTGGTTGGGGACAGGGACGGGTATGGCTACACCTTC. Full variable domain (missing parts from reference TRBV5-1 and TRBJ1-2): KAGVTQTPRYLIKTRGQQVTLSCSPISGHRSVSWYQQTPGQGLQFLFEYFSETQRNKGNFPGRFSGRQFSNSRSEMNVSTLELGDSALYLCASSLVGDRDGYGYTFGSGTRLTVV.

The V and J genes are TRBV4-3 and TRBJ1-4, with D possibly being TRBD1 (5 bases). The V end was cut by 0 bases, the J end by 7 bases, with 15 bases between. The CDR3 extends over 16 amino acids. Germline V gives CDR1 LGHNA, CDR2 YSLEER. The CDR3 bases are TGCGCCAGCAGCCAAGATCCACCCAGGGTCGGTGAAAAACTGTTTTTT. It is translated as CASSQDPPRVGEKLFF.

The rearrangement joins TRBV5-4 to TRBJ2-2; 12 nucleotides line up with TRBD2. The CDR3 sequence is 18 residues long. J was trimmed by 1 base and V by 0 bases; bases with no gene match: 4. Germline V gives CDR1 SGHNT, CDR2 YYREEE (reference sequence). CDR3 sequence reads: CASSLGLAGARNTGELFF. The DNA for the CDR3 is TGTGCCAGCAGCTTGGGACTAGCGGGGGCAAGGAACACCGGGGAGCTGTTTTTT.

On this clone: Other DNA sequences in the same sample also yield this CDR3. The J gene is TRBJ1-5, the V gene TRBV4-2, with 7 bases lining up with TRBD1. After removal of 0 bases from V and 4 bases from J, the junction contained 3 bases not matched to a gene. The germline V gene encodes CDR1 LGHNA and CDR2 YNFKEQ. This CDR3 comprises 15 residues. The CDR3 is CASSQDSRGNQPQHF. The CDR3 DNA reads TGTGCCAGCAGCCAAGATTCCAGGGGGAATCAGCCCCAGCATTTT.

The CDR3 sequence is CASSRLQGVGEKLFF. The CDR3 DNA follows: TGTGCCAGCAGCCGGCTACAGGGGGTCGGAGAAAAACTGTTTTTT. The V gene is TRBV7-9, the J gene TRBJ1-4; TRBD1 matches at 8 bases. Germline values: CDR1 SEHNR, CDR2 FQNEAQ (reference sequence). V was pared by 5 bases and J by 8 bases, with 10 bases of the junction left unmatched. The CDR3 contains 15 residues.

CDR3 sequence reads: CASSLGTRDASSYEQYF. The CDR3 DNA sequence: TGTGCCAGCAGCTTAGGGACCCGGGACGCGAGCTCCTACGAGCAGTACTTC. The chain joins TRBV11-2 to TRBJ2-7; D tentatively reads TRBD1 or TRBD2 (5 bases each). The CDR3 extends over 17 amino acids. In germline, CDR1 is SGHAT, CDR2 FQNNGV. With 1 base removed from V and 0 bases from J, the gap between germline ends came to 16 bases.

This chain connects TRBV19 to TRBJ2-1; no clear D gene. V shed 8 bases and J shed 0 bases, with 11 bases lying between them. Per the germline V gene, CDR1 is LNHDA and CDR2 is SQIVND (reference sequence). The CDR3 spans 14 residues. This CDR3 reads CASASGASYNEQFF. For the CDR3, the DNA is TGTGCCAGTGCCTCAGGTGCCTCCTACAATGAGCAGTTCTTC.

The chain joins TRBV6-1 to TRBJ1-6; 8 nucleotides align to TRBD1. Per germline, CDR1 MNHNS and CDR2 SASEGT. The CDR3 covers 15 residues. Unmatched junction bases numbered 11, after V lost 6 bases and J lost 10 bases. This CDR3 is CASSRAGGQGSPLHF. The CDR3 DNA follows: TGTGCCAGCAGCCGTGCAGGGGGCCAGGGGTCACCCCTCCACTTT.

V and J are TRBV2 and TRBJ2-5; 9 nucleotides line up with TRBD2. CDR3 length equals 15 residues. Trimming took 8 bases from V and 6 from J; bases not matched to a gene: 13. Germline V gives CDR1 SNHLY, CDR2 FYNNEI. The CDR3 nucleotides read TGTGCCAGCTGGATGGGAATAGCGGGAGAAAAGACCCAGTACTTC. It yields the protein CASWMGIAGEKTQYF.

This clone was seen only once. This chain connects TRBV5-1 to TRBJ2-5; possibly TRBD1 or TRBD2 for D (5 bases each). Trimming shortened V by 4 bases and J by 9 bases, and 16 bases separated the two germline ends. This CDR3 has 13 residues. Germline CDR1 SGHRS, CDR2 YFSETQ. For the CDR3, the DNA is TGCGCCAGCAGCCTAGGGACCGCGCAGGCCCAGTACTTC. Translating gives CASSLGTAQAQYF.

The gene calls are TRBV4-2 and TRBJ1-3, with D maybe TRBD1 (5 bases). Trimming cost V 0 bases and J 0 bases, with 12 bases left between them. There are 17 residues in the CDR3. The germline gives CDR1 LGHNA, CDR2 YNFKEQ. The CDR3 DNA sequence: TGTGCCAGCAGCCAAGATACAGGTACCACCTCTGGAAACACCATATATTTT. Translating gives CASSQDTGTTSGNTIYF.

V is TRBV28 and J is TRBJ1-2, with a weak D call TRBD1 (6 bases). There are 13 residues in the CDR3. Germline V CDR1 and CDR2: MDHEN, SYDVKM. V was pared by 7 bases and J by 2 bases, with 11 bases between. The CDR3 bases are TGTGCCAGCACCCGGACAGAAAACTATGGCTACACCTTC. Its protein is CASTRTENYGYTF.

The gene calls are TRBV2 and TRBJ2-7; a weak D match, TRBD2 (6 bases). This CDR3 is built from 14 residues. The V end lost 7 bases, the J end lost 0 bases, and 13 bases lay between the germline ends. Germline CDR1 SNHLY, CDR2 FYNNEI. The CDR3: CASTQGLSSYEQYF. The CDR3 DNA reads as TGTGCCAGCACCCAGGGACTCAGCTCCTACGAGCAGTACTTC.

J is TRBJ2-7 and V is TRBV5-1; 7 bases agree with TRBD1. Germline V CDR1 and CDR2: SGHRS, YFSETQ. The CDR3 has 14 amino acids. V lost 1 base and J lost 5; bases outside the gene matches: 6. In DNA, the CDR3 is TGCGCCAGCAGCTTGAGGGGGCGTCTCGACGAGCAGTACTTC. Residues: CASSLRGRLDEQYF.

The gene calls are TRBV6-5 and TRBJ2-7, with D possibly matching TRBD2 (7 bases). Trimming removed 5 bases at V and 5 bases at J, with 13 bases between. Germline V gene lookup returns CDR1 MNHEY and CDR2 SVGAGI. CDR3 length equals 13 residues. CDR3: CASSRGGAHEQYF. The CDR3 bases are TGTGCCAGCAGTCGAGGGGGGGCCCACGAGCAGTACTTC.

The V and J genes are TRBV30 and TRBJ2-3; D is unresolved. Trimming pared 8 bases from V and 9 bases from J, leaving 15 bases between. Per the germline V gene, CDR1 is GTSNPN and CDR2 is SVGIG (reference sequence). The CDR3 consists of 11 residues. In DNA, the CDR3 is TGTGCCGGGTGCACGGAAAACACGCAGTATTTT. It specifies CAGCTENTQYF.

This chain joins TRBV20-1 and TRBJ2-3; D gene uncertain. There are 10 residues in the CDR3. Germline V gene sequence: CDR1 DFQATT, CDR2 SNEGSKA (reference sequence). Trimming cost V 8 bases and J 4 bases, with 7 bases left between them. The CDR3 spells CSFLADTQYF. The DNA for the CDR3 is TGCAGTTTCTTGGCAGATACGCAGTATTTT.

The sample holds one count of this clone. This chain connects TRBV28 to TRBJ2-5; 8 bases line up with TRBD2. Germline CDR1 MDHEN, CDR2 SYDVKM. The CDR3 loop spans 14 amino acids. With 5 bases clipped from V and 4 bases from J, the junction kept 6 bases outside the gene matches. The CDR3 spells CASSPGGAGETQYF. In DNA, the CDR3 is TGTGCCAGCAGTCCGGGGGGGGCAGGAGAGACCCAGTACTTC.

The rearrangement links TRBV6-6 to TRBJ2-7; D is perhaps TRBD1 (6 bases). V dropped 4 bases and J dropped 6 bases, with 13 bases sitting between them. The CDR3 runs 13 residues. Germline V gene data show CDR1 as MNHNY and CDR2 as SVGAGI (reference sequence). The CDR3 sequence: CASSSYQGTEQYF. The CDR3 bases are TGTGCCAGCAGTTCCTACCAGGGGACCGAGCAGTACTTC.

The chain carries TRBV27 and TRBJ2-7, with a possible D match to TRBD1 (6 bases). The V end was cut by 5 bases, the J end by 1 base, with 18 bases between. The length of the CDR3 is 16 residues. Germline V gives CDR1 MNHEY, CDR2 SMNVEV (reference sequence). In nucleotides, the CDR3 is TGTGCCAGCAGTCCAGGTACAGGGAGTAGTTCCTACGAGCAGTACTTC. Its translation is CASSPGTGSSSYEQYF.

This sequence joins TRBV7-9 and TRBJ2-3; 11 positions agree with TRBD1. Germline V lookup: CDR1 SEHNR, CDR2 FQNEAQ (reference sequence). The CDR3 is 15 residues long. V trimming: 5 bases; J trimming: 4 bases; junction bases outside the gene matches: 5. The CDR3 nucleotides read TGTGCCAGCAGCATCGGACAGGGGGCGTCAGATACGCAGTATTTT. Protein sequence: CASSIGQGASDTQYF.

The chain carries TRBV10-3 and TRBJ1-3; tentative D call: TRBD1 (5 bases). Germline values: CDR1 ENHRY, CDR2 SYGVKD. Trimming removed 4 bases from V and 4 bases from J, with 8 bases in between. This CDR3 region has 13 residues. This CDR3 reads CAISAGQGNTIYF. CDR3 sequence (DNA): TGTGCCATCAGTGCAGGGCAGGGAAACACCATATATTTT.